The present T cell receptor beta chain was sequenced within a study of blood T cell repertoires in COVID-19. At the level of the study: Samples came from the United States, Italy and Spain, spanning acute and convalescent COVID-19. PBMCs, B-cell-depleted T cells, or T cells provided the cDNA or gDNA that made up the material.

In the source study's methods: The authors estimated nucleated cell counts from reference gene primer amplification. Data came from immunoSEQ multiplex PCR; TCRdb stores just in-frame clones and leaves some out. V, J and clone size are taken as reported in that table, and D and trimming were inferred from the DNA itself. The sample has some 50,000 clones; over 80% are singletons. As to this clone: The junction differs from germline at one of its ends, possibly a read error.

Germline V lookup: CDR1 MNHEY, CDR2 SMNVEV (reference sequence). CDR3 length equals 15 residues. The rearrangement uses TRBV27 and TRBJ2-1; 9 bases map to TRBD2. Sequencing was carried out using peripheral blood. This clonotype was obtained from a man aged 50 to 59 with acute or convalescent COVID-19. The CDR3 DNA reads TGTGCCAGCAGTTCTGGGCGGGGGGGCCACAATGAGCGGTTCTTC. Translation: CASSSGRGGHNERFF.